This T cell receptor (beta chain) was identified during a study of T-cell reconstitution after alpha-beta-depleted transplantation in children. A TCRbeta library incorporating unique molecular identifiers was prepared. TCRdb reprocessed the PCR reads via MiXCR and lists one record per CDR3 protein. Among 70,000 or so distinct CDR3 sequences listed, approximately 11% were seen once. General observations from the study: Recipient T cells and thymic progenitors that survived gave rise to the high TCRbeta diversity observed at day 60 in some patients. Reported findings indicate that, about two months after transplant, alpha-beta T cells came from several hundred expanded clones, which were derived from non-depleted graft cells. One year after transplant, T-cell counts and diversity came mostly from newly produced T cells.

This clonotype is medium-sized. The target antigen is unknown. Germline V gives CDR1 SGDLS, CDR2 YYNGEE. The length of the CDR3 is 16 residues. J gave up 3 bases and V 4 bases, and 6 bases lay outside the gene matches. This specimen consisted of PBMCs, obtained before TCRalphabeta/CD19-depleted stem cell transplant. This chain connects TRBV9 to TRBJ2-1; 11 bases are shared with TRBD2. The source is a boy between 10 and 17 years old with acute myeloid leukemia, due to receive a stem cell transplant. The CDR3 DNA is TGTGCCAGCAGCCCCCGCCTAGCGGGGGGCTACAATGAGCAGTTCTTC. Translated, it gives CASSPRLAGGYNEQFF.